The present T cell receptor beta chain was sequenced within a study of blood T cell repertoires in COVID-19. Study at large: Acute-phase and convalescent COVID-19 samples originated in the United States, Italy and Spain. T cells, B-cell-depleted T cells, or PBMCs supplied cDNA or gDNA.

Germline CDR1 reads MNHNY; CDR2 reads SVGAGI (reference sequence). The J segment lost 8 bases and the V segment lost 6 bases, leaving 11 bases of the junction unmatched. The CDR3 loop spans 15 amino acids. As processed by the authors: Amplification of reference gene primers provided the estimated nucleated cell counts. Data came from immunoSEQ multiplex PCR; TCRdb stores just in-frame clones and leaves some out. V and J calls and clone size are those listed in that table; D and trimming were worked out from the DNA. The table lists hundreds of thousands of clones, 87% of them singletons. The chain links TRBV6-6 to TRBJ1-4, with 8 bases aligning to TRBD1. The TCR sequence derives from a woman aged 45-59 years who had recovered from COVID-19. The sample was peripheral blood. CDR3 loop: CASRPRDRWGEKLFF. CDR3 sequence (DNA): TGTGCCAGCAGACCAAGGGACAGGTGGGGAGAAAAACTGTTTTTT.